This T cell receptor (beta chain) originates from a study of T cell responses to AZD1222 COVID-19 vaccine. Study-wide points: Repertoire samples came only from after the peak T cell response.

Generated by immunoSEQ multiplex PCR, the TCRdb table keeps only in-frame clones and is missing some. The profile shows about 56,000 clones, 88% of them singletons. This CDR3 spans 14 amino acids. Trimming removed 3 bases from V and 7 bases from J, with 13 bases in between. CDR1 and CDR2 from the germline V gene are LNHDA and SQIVND (reference sequence). A word on this clone: Its matching antigen is unknown.

Specimen: peripheral blood, collected on day 0 of AZD1222 vaccination. This receptor was identified in an adult in good health. The chain recombines TRBV19 with TRBJ1-5; TRBD1 is a possible D gene (5 bases). CDR3 protein: CASSIGQSGQPQHF. DNA of the CDR3: TGTGCCAGTAGTATCGGACAATCAGGGCAGCCCCAGCATTTT.